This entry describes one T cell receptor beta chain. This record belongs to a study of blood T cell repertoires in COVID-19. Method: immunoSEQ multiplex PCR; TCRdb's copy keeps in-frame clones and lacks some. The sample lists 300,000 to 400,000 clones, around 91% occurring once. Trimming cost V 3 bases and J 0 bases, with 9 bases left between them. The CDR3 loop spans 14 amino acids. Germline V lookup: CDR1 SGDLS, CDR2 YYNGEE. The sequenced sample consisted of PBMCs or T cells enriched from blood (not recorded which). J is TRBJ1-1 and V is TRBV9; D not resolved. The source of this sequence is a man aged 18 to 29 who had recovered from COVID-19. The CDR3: CASSAQAVNTEAFF. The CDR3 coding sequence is TGTGCCAGCAGCGCCCAGGCAGTGAACACTGAAGCTTTCTTT.